These 21 T cell receptor beta chains came from one sample sequenced in a study of blood T cell repertoires in COVID-19. Data came from immunoSEQ multiplex PCR; TCRdb stores just in-frame clones and leaves some out. The sample shows 45,000 to 70,000 clones, approximately 90% of them seen only once. The sequencing sample was made of peripheral blood. The receptors originated from an older woman with COVID-19, enrolled during active disease.

The V and J genes are TRBV28 and TRBJ1-5; 8 bases are shared with TRBD1. The junction had 8 bases not matched to a gene; V was cut back by 7 bases and J by 6 bases. CDR1 is MDHEN and CDR2 is SYDVKM in the germline V gene. The CDR3 is 14 residues long. CDR3 loop: CASISDRDSQPQHF. In nucleotides, the CDR3 is TGTGCCAGCATCTCGGACAGGGATAGTCAGCCCCAGCATTTT.

The chain uses TRBV12-3 or TRBV12-4 and TRBJ1-3; D remains unclear. CDR3 length: 13 amino acids. V lost 3 bases and J 0 bases, leaving 3 bases between the germline ends. The CDR3 loop reads CASSFISGNTIYF. Written as DNA, the CDR3 is TGTGCCAGCAGTTTCATCTCTGGAAACACCATATATTTT.

This clone was observed a single time. The rearrangement joins TRBV9 to TRBJ2-5; 8 bases map to TRBD1. Germline assignment: CDR1 SGDLS and CDR2 YYNGEE. Trimming at V came to 2 bases and at J to 4 bases, leaving 7 bases not matched to a gene. The CDR3 contains 15 residues. The DNA of the CDR3 is TGTGCCAGCAGCGTGACAGGGGTCCACGGAGAGACCCAGTACTTC. It translates to CASSVTGVHGETQYF.

The chain uses TRBV4-1 and TRBJ2-1, with 7 bases aligning to TRBD1. Germline V gene sequence: CDR1 MGHRA, CDR2 YSYEKL. This CDR3 has 16 residues. After removal of 0 bases from V and 10 bases from J, the junction contained 12 bases not matched to a gene. As DNA, the CDR3 is TGCGCCAGCAGCCAAGATCCCGGGACAGCTTCGAGGGAGCAGTTCTTC. It yields the protein CASSQDPGTASREQFF.

The V and J genes are TRBV29-1 and TRBJ2-1, with 10 positions matching TRBD2. The CDR3 extends over 15 amino acids. V lost 4 bases and J lost 6; bases outside the gene matches: 9. CDR1 is SQVTM and CDR2 is ANQGSEA in the germline V gene. CDR3 sequence: CSVGASGSPFNEQFF. In DNA form, the CDR3 reads TGCAGCGTTGGGGCTAGCGGGAGCCCTTTCAATGAGCAGTTCTTC.

The genes are TRBV19 and TRBJ2-5; D ambiguous. The CDR3 spans 13 residues. V dropped 5 bases and J dropped 2 bases, with 9 bases sitting between them. The germline CDR1 and CDR2 sequences are LNHDA and SQIVND (reference sequence). CDR3 in DNA: TGTGCCAGTAGTTGGGCACAACAAGAGACCCAGTACTTC. Its protein product is CASSWAQQETQYF.

The J gene is TRBJ1-5, the V gene TRBV18; D perhaps matches TRBD1 (6 bases). CDR3 length: 14 residues. Germline CDR1 reads KGHSH; CDR2 reads LQKENI. V was trimmed by 5 bases and J by 1 base, leaving 9 bases between them. Here the CDR3 DNA reads TGTGCCAGCTCAAGGGACATGAGCAATCAGCCCCAGCATTTT. Encoded protein: CASSRDMSNQPQHF.

This clone was picked up one time. The chain uses TRBV29-1 and TRBJ2-3; D is unresolved. CDR1 is SQVTM, CDR2 ANQGSEA, per germline. The germline V and J ends were trimmed by 8 bases and 4 bases, with 19 bases remaining between them. The CDR3 loop spans 14 amino acids. CDR3 nucleotide sequence: TGCAGCACGGTCGGAGCTCTCGAACCAGATACGCAGTATTTT. This sequence encodes CSTVGALEPDTQYF.

The chain links TRBV9 to TRBJ2-2; 7 nucleotides match TRBD1. There are 18 residues in the CDR3. Germline CDR1 and CDR2: SGDLS and YYNGEE. Trimming cost V 1 base and J 4 bases; bases outside gene matches: 13. CDR3 residues: CASSVSTPDPGGTGELFF. In DNA, the CDR3 is TGTGCCAGCAGCGTATCAACCCCAGACCCAGGGGGCACCGGGGAGCTGTTTTTT.

This sequence joins TRBV19 and TRBJ2-2; tentative D call: TRBD1 (6 bases). Germline V gene sequence: CDR1 LNHDA, CDR2 SQIVND (reference sequence). This CDR3 has 15 residues. V lost 1 base and J 2 bases, leaving 8 bases between the germline ends. Written as DNA, the CDR3 is TGTGCCAGTAGTATAGGGGGGCGCAACACCGGGGAGCTGTTTTTT. The encoded protein is CASSIGGRNTGELFF.

V is TRBV3-1 (or the pseudogene TRBV3-2) and J is TRBJ2-3; no firm D call. V was trimmed by 1 base and J by 2 bases, leaving 13 bases between them. This CDR3 comprises 16 residues. Germline V gives CDR1 LGHDT, CDR2 YNNKEL (reference sequence). CDR3 in amino acids: CASSQVLSYFTDTQYF. In DNA form, the CDR3 reads TGTGCCAGCAGCCAAGTACTTTCCTATTTCACAGATACGCAGTATTTT.

V and J are TRBV28 and TRBJ2-7; 7 bases line up with TRBD2. CDR1 and CDR2 (germline): MDHEN, SYDVKM. Unmatched junction bases numbered 11, after V lost 6 bases and J lost 6 bases. The CDR3 has 14 residues. CDR3 amino acids: CASSQEGTIVEQYF. CDR3 bases: TGTGCCAGCAGCCAGGAGGGGACTATTGTCGAGCAGTACTTC.

The V and J genes are TRBV7-9 and TRBJ2-1, with 7 positions matching TRBD2. CDR1 is SEHNR, CDR2 FQNEAQ, per germline (reference sequence). J gave up 9 bases and V 8 bases, and 13 bases lay outside the gene matches. The CDR3 runs 14 residues. This chain's CDR3 is CASRSGAWVGEQFF. The CDR3 DNA follows: TGTGCCAGCCGAAGCGGGGCATGGGTCGGTGAGCAGTTCTTC.

V gene TRBV7-2 combines with J gene TRBJ1-5, with a tentative D call TRBD1 (6 bases). Germline V gene sequence: CDR1 SGHTA, CDR2 FQGNSA. The ends were cut back, 4 bases at V and 0 bases at J, with 10 bases in the middle. The CDR3 sequence is 15 residues long. The CDR3 region is CASSSRRGSNQPQHF. The CDR3 DNA reads TGTGCCAGCAGCTCGCGCAGGGGTAGCAATCAGCCCCAGCATTTT. Full variable domain (rest looked up from reference TRBV7-2 and TRBJ1-5): GAGVSQSPSNKVTEKGKDVELRCDPISGHTALYWYRQSLGQGLEFLIYFQGNSAPDKSGLPSDRFSAERTGGSVSTLTIQRTQQEDSAVYLCASSSRRGSNQPQHFGDGTRLSIL.

This rearrangement joins TRBV11-1 to TRBJ2-7; the D gene is possibly TRBD1 (7 bases). The germline CDR1 and CDR2 sequences are SGHAT and FQDESV (reference sequence). The germline V and J ends were trimmed by 2 bases and 4 bases, with 18 bases remaining between them. The CDR3 runs to 16 residues. CDR3 nucleotides: TGTGCCAGCAGCTTATTTACGGGCGGGACAGTTTACGAGCAGTACTTC. This gives the protein CASSLFTGGTVYEQYF.

The CDR3 sequence is CASSQGLALHF. Here the CDR3 DNA reads TGTGCCAGCAGCCAGGGGCTGGCCCTCCACTTT. The rearrangement links TRBV11-1 to TRBJ1-6; maybe TRBD1 (6 bases). With 5 bases removed from V and 14 bases from J, the gap between germline ends came to 10 bases. The CDR3 contains 11 residues. Germline V CDR1 and CDR2: SGHAT, FQDESV (reference sequence).

The rearrangement uses TRBV10-3 and TRBJ1-1; D perhaps matches TRBD1 (6 bases). Per the germline V gene, CDR1 is ENHRY and CDR2 is SYGVKD. V shed 3 bases and J shed 2 bases, with 13 bases lying between them. The CDR3 is 15 amino acids. In DNA form, the CDR3 reads TGTGCCATCAGTGATAAGGGCAGGGGAAACACTGAAGCTTTCTTT. Encoded protein: CAISDKGRGNTEAFF.

This clone was recorded a few times. This rearrangement joins TRBV10-3 to TRBJ2-2, with 10 bases that match TRBD1. Germline values: CDR1 ENHRY, CDR2 SYGVKD. CDR3 length: 14 residues. V dropped 10 bases and J dropped 6; count of bases not matched to a gene: 8. The CDR3 protein is CATIDRGPSGELFF. The CDR3, as DNA: TGTGCCACCATTGACAGGGGGCCTTCCGGGGAGCTGTTTTTT.

This clone was detected only once. The chain couples TRBV13 to TRBJ2-4, with 7 positions matching TRBD1. This CDR3 is built from 16 residues. In germline, CDR1 is PRHDT, CDR2 FYEKMQ (reference sequence). The junction had 6 bases not matched to a gene; V was cut back by 4 bases and J by 0 bases. CDR3 sequence (DNA): TGTGCCAGCAGCTCACAGGGGAACTTAGCCAAAAACATTCAGTACTTC. Amino acid sequence: CASSSQGNLAKNIQYF.

This sequence joins TRBV7-8 and TRBJ2-1, with 11 positions matching TRBD2. Germline V lookup: CDR1 SGHVS, CDR2 FQNEAQ. Trimming cost V 1 base and J 12 bases; bases outside gene matches: 8. The CDR3 contains 15 residues. CDR3 DNA sequence: TGTGCCAGCAGCTTAGGTCCTAGCGGGGGGTCAGGGCAGTTCTTC. It encodes CASSLGPSGGSGQFF.

The chain joins TRBV11-2 to TRBJ2-1, with 13 bases that match TRBD2. The CDR3 sequence is 17 residues long. The V gene end was trimmed by 1 base and the J gene end by 3 bases; junction bases not matched to a gene: 3. Germline CDR1 reads SGHAT; CDR2 reads FQNNGV. CDR3 bases: TGTGCCAGCAGCTTAGGGACTAGCGGGAGTATCTACAATGAGCAGTTCTTC. Translation gives CASSLGTSGSIYNEQFF.